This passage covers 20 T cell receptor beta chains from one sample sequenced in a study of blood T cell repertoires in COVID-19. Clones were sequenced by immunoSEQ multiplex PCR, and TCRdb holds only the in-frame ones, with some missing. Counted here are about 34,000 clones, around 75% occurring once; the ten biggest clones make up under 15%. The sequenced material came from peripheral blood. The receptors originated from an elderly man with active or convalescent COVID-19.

DNA for the CDR3: TGTGCCAGCAATACGGGGGAATCTGGAAACACCATATATTTT. The encoded protein is CASNTGESGNTIYF. The chain joins TRBV28 to TRBJ1-3, with a weak D call TRBD1 (5 bases). Germline V gene sequence: CDR1 MDHEN, CDR2 SYDVKM. This CDR3 region has 14 residues. V shed 7 bases and J shed 1 base, with 11 bases lying between them.

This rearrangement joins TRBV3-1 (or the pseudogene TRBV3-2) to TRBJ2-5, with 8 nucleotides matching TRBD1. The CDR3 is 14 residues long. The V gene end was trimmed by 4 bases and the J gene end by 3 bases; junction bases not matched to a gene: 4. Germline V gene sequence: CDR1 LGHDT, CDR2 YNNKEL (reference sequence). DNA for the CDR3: TGTGCCAGCAGCCTTAAGACAGGGGAAGAGACCCAGTACTTC. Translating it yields CASSLKTGEETQYF.

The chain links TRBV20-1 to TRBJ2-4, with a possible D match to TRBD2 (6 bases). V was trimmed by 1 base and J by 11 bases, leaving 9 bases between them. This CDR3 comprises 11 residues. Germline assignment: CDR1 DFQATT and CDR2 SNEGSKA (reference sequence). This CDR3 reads CSARGEVVQYF. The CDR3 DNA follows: TGCAGTGCTAGAGGGGAGGTGGTTCAGTACTTC.

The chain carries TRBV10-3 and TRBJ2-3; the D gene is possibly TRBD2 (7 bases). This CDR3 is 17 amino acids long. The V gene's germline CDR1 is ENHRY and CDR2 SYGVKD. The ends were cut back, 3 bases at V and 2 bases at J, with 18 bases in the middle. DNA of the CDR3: TGTGCCATCAGTGAACGTACAGGGAGGGGGGACACAGATACGCAGTATTTT. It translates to CAISERTGRGDTDTQYF.

The CDR3 loop is CASSSGQKYEQYF. The CDR3, as DNA: TGTGCCAGCAGTTCGGGACAAAAGTACGAGCAGTACTTC. This chain joins TRBV27 and TRBJ2-7, with D perhaps TRBD1 (6 bases). The germline CDR1 and CDR2 sequences are MNHEY and SMNVEV (reference sequence). Trimming cost V 4 bases and J 4 bases, with 11 bases left between them. The length of the CDR3 is 13 residues.

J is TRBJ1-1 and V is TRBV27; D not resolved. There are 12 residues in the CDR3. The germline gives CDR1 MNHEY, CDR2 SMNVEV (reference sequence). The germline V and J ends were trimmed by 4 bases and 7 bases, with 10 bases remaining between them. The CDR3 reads CASSWSGGEAFF. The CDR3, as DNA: TGTGCCAGCAGTTGGTCGGGTGGTGAAGCTTTCTTT.

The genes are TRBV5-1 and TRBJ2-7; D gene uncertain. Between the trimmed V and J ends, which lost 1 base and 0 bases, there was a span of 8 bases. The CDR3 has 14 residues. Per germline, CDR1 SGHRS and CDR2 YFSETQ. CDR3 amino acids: CASSLQASSYEQYF. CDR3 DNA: TGCGCCAGCAGCTTGCAGGCCAGCTCCTACGAGCAGTACTTC.

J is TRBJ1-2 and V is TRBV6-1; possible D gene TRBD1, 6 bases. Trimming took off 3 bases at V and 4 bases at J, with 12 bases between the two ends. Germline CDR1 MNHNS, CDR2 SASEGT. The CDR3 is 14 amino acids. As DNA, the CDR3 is TGTGCCAGCAGTGATTCGGGGGGCGGCTATGGCTACACCTTC. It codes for CASSDSGGGYGYTF.

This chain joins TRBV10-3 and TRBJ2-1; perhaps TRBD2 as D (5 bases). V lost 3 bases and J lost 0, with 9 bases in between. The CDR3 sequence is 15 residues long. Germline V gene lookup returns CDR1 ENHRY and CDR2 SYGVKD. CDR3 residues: CAISDLGSSYNEQFF. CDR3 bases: TGTGCCATCAGTGACTTAGGGAGCTCCTACAATGAGCAGTTCTTC.

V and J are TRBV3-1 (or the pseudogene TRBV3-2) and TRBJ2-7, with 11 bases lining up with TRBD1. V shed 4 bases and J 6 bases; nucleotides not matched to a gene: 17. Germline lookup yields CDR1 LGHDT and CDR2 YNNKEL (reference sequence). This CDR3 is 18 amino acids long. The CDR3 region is CASSPRTGGVAGVTEQYF. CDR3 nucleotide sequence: TGTGCCAGCAGCCCCCGGACAGGGGGCGTTGCGGGAGTTACCGAGCAGTACTTC.

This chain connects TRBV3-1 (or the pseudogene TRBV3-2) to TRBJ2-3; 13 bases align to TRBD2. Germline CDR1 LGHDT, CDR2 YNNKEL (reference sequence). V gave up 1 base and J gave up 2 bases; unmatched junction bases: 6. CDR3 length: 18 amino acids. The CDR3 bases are TGTGCCAGCAGCCAAGGTCGACTAGCGGGAGGTCTCACAGATACGCAGTATTTT. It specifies CASSQGRLAGGLTDTQYF.

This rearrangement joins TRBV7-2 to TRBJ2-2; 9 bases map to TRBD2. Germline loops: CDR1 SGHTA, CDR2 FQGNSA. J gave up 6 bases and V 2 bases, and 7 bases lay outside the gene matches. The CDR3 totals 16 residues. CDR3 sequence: CASSLMASGIPGELFF. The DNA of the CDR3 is TGTGCCAGCAGCTTAATGGCTAGCGGGATTCCCGGGGAGCTGTTTTTT.

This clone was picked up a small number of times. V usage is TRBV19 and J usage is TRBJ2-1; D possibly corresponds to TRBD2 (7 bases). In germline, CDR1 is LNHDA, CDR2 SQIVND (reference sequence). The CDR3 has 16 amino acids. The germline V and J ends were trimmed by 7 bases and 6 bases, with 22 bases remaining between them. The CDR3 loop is CASTIGQREFSNEQFF. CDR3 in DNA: TGTGCCAGTACCATCGGACAGCGGGAATTTAGCAATGAGCAGTTCTTC.

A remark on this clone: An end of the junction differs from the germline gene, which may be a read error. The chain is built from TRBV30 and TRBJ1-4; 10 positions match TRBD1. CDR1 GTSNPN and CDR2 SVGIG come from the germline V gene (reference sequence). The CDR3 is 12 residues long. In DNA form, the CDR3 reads TGTGCCTGGAGTCTAACCGGGACAGGGGCTTCCTTT. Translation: CAWSLTGTGASF.

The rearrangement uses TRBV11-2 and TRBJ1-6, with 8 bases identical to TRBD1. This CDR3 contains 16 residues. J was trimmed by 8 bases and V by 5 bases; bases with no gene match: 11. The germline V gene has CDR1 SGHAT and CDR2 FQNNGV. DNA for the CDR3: TGTGCCAGCAGCCTACGGAGGACAGGGCCACATTCACCCCTCCACTTT. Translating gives CASSLRRTGPHSPLHF.

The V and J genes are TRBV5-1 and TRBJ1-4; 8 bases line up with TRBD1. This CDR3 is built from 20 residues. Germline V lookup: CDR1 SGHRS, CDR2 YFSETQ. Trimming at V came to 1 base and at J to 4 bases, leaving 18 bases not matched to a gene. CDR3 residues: CASSLSPPASGQGGNEKLFF. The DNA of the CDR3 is TGCGCCAGCAGCTTGAGCCCTCCGGCTTCCGGACAGGGTGGTAATGAAAAACTGTTTTTT.

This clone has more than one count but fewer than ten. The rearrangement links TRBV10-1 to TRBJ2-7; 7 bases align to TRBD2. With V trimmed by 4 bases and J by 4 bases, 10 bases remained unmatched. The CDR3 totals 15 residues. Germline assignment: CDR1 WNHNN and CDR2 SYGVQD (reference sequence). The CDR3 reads CASSGRGGSVYEQYF. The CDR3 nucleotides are TGCGCCAGCAGTGGCCGGGGAGGGAGCGTTTACGAGCAGTACTTC.

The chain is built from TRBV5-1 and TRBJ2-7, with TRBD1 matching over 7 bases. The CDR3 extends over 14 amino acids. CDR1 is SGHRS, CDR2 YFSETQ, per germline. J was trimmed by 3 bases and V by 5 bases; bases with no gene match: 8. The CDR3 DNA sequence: TGCGCCAGCAGTACGACAGGGCCTCACTACGAGCAGTACTTC. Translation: CASSTTGPHYEQYF.

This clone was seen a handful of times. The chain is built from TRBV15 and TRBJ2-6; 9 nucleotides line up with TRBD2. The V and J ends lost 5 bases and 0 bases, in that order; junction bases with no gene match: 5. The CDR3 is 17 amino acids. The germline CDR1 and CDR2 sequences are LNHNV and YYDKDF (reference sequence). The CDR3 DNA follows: TGTGCCACCAGCCGTCGCGGGGGGGGCTCTGGGGCCAACGTCCTGACTTTC. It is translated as CATSRRGGGSGANVLTF.

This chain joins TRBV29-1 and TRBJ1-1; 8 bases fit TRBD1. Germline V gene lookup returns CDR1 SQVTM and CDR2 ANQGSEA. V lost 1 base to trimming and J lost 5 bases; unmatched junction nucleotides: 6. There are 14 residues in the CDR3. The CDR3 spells CSVEARTGTTEAFF. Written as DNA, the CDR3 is TGCAGCGTTGAAGCCCGGACAGGGACAACTGAAGCTTTCTTT.